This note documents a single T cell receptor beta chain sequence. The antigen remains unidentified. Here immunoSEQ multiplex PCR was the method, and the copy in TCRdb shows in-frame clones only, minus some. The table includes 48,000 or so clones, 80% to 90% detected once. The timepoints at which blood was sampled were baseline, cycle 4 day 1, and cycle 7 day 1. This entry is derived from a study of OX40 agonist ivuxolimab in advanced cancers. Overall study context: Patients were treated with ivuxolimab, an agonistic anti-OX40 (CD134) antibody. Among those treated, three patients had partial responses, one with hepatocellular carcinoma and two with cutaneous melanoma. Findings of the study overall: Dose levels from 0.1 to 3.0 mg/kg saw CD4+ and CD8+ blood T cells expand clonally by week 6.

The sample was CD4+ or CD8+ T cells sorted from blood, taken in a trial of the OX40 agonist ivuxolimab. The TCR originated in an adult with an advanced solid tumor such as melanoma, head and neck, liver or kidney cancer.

In DNA, the CDR3 is TGTGCCAGCAGCTTAACTGGGGCAAAAAGGGAGACCCAGTACTTC. Translating gives CASSLTGAKRETQYF. The genes are TRBV7-3 and TRBJ2-5, with D possibly TRBD1 on 5 matching bases. Trimming took 0 bases from V and 5 from J, leaving 13 bases between them. Germline lookup yields CDR1 SGHTA and CDR2 FQGTGA. The CDR3 loop spans 15 amino acids. Full variable domain (missing parts from reference TRBV7-3 and TRBJ2-5): GAGVSQTPSNKVTEKGKYVELRCDPISGHTALYWYRQSLGQGPEFLIYFQGTGAADDSGLPNDRFFAVRPEGSVSTLKIQRTERGDSAVYLCASSLTGAKRETQYFGPGTRLLVL.